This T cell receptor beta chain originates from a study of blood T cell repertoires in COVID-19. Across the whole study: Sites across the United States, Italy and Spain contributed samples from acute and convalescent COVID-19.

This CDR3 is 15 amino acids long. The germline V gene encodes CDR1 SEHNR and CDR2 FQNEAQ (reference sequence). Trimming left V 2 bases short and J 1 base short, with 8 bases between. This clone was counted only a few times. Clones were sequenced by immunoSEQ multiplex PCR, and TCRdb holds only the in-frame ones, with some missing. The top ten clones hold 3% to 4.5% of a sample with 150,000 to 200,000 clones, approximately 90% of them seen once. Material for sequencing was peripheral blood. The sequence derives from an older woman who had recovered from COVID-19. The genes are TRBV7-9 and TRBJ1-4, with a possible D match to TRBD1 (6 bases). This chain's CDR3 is CASSLTGITNEKLFF. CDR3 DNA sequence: TGTGCCAGCAGCTTAACAGGGATAACTAATGAAAAACTGTTTTTT.